These 14 T cell receptor beta chains were sequenced from one sample in a study of blood T cell repertoires in COVID-19. Libraries were prepared by immunoSEQ multiplex PCR; TCRdb keeps only in-frame clonotypes and omits some of them. The sample contains some 340,000 clones, around nine tenths of which appear only once. What was sequenced was PBMCs or T cells enriched from blood (not recorded which). These receptors all come from a young woman who had been exposed to COVID-19.

The rearrangement joins TRBV9 to TRBJ1-1; possibly TRBD1 for D (5 bases). The germline V and J ends were trimmed by 0 bases and 1 base, with 10 bases remaining between them. CDR1 and CDR2 from the germline V gene are SGDLS and YYNGEE. There are 15 residues in the CDR3. The DNA of the CDR3 is TGTGCCAGCAGCGTAGCCCCAGGGAAGAACACTGAAGCTTTCTTT. Amino acids: CASSVAPGKNTEAFF.

This rearrangement joins TRBV10-2 to TRBJ1-1; the D gene is possibly TRBD1 (5 bases). Germline V CDR1 and CDR2: WSHSY, SAAADI. The CDR3 consists of 14 residues. V was clipped by 5 bases and J by 2 bases, with 12 bases between them. CDR3 residues: CASSPETANTEAFF. The CDR3 nucleotides read TGCGCCAGCAGTCCAGAGACAGCAAACACTGAAGCTTTCTTT.

The J gene is TRBJ1-2, the V gene TRBV28; D remains ambiguous. Germline loops: CDR1 MDHEN, CDR2 SYDVKM. The CDR3 is 12 residues long. V shed 3 bases and J shed 2 bases, with 4 bases lying between them. This CDR3 reads CASSFQNYGYTF. The CDR3 DNA reads as TGTGCCAGCAGTTTCCAAAACTATGGCTACACCTTC.

This clone appeared once. The chain combines TRBV5-1 with TRBJ1-2; 8 bases fit TRBD1. Germline V gene data show CDR1 as SGHRS and CDR2 as YFSETQ. With 0 bases clipped from V and 4 bases from J, the junction kept 14 bases outside the gene matches. The CDR3 consists of 18 residues. CDR3 region: CASSLDPPGQGDPYGYTF. CDR3 in DNA: TGCGCCAGCAGCTTGGACCCCCCCGGACAGGGTGACCCCTATGGCTACACCTTC. Combining the CDR3 with reference TRBV5-1 and TRBJ1-2 gives the whole variable domain KAGVTQTPRYLIKTRGQQVTLSCSPISGHRSVSWYQQTPGQGLQFLFEYFSETQRNKGNFPGRFSGRQFSNSRSEMNVSTLELGDSALYLCASSLDPPGQGDPYGYTFGSGTRLTVV.

The chain links TRBV11-2 to TRBJ2-7, with TRBD1 identical over 8 bases. This CDR3 contains 16 residues. CDR1 and CDR2 (germline): SGHAT, FQNNGV. The V gene end was trimmed by 4 bases and the J gene end by 0 bases; junction bases not matched to a gene: 8. In DNA form, the CDR3 reads TGTGCCAGCAGCTCCGCCGGGACAGGTAACTCCTACGAGCAGTACTTC. Its translation is CASSSAGTGNSYEQYF.

The rearrangement links TRBV7-6 to TRBJ2-3, with 7 bases aligning to TRBD2. The CDR3 totals 15 residues. Per the germline V gene, CDR1 is SGHVS and CDR2 is FNYEAQ. V shed 0 bases, J shed 2 bases, and the junction held 2 bases outside the gene matches. CDR3 sequence: CASSLATSNTDTQYF. The CDR3 coding sequence is TGTGCCAGCAGCTTAGCGACTAGCAACACAGATACGCAGTATTTT.

The V and J genes are TRBV11-1 and TRBJ1-3; a weak D match, TRBD1 (5 bases). Trimming removed 7 bases from V and 3 bases from J, with 16 bases in between. Germline V CDR1 and CDR2: SGHAT, FQDESV (reference sequence). The CDR3 loop spans 15 amino acids. CDR3 sequence reads: CASTKTGGRGNTIYF. DNA of the CDR3: TGTGCCAGCACCAAGACGGGGGGACGTGGAAACACCATATATTTT.

The V and J genes are TRBV19 and TRBJ2-7; no reliable D call. The V end was cut by 1 base, the J end by 2 bases, with 12 bases between. The germline CDR1 and CDR2 sequences are LNHDA and SQIVND (reference sequence). The CDR3 loop spans 15 amino acids. The CDR3 is CASSIGAAIPYEQYF. CDR3 DNA sequence: TGTGCCAGTAGTATAGGGGCCGCTATTCCCTACGAGCAGTACTTC. The full variable domain, completed using reference TRBV19 and TRBJ2-7, is DGGITQSPKYLFRKEGQNVTLSCEQNLNHDAMYWYRQDPGQGLRLIYYSQIVNDFQKGDIAEGYSVSREKKESFPLTVTSAQKNPTAFYLCASSIGAAIPYEQYFGPGTRLTVT.

The V gene is TRBV27, the J gene TRBJ1-1, with no clear D. Germline CDR1 reads MNHEY; CDR2 reads SMNVEV (reference sequence). V was trimmed by 3 bases and J by 3 bases, leaving 8 bases between them. CDR3 size: 13 residues. The CDR3 bases are TGTGCCAGCAGTTTCGAGGATCACACTGAAGCTTTCTTT. Protein: CASSFEDHTEAFF.

The rearrangement joins TRBV6-1 to TRBJ2-6; D call uncertain. Looked up from germline, CDR1 is MNHNS and CDR2 is SASEGT. The CDR3 runs 15 residues. Between the trimmed V and J ends, which lost 3 bases and 0 bases, there was a span of 6 bases. Here the CDR3 reads CASSDVFSGANVLTF. In nucleotides, the CDR3 is TGTGCCAGCAGTGACGTGTTCTCTGGGGCCAACGTCCTGACTTTC.

This chain joins TRBV21-1 and TRBJ1-4; no DNA check was done on the table's D call, TRBD1. TRBV21-1 is a listed pseudogene. This CDR3 is 14 amino acids long. The CDR3 region is CASSRTVLDEKLFF. In DNA form, the CDR3 reads TGTGCCAGCAGCCGGACAGTCCTAGATGAAAAACTGTTTTTT.

The genes are TRBV3-1 (or the pseudogene TRBV3-2) and TRBJ1-1, with D hard to call. This CDR3 region has 14 residues. Germline V gene data show CDR1 as LGHDT and CDR2 as YNNKEL (reference sequence). Trimming pared 1 base from V and 3 bases from J, leaving 9 bases between. CDR3 loop: CASSQALVYTEAFF. As DNA, the CDR3 is TGTGCCAGCAGCCAAGCGTTAGTTTACACTGAAGCTTTCTTT.

The CDR3 loop reads CASSSRLAGSVYNEQFF. CDR3 nucleotides: TGCGCCAGCAGCTCCCGACTAGCGGGCTCCGTTTACAATGAGCAGTTCTTC. The chain carries TRBV4-1 and TRBJ2-1, with 10 bases lining up with TRBD2. Trimming removed 5 bases from V and 4 bases from J; junction bases left unmatched: 11. Germline V CDR1 and CDR2: MGHRA, YSYEKL. The CDR3 loop spans 17 amino acids.

For the CDR3, the DNA is TGTGCCAGCAGTTACAATCCTTCTAGCAATCAGCCCCAGCATTTT. It codes for CASSYNPSSNQPQHF. This sequence joins TRBV6-2 or TRBV6-3 and TRBJ1-5; no clear D gene. The germline gives CDR1 MNHEY, CDR2 SVGEGT. Trimming left V 2 bases short and J 0 bases short, with 8 bases between. The CDR3 runs to 15 residues.